Following are 2 T cell receptor beta chains from one sample sequenced in a study of blood T cell repertoires in COVID-19. TCRdb's table, derived via immunoSEQ multiplex PCR, lists solely in-frame clones and lacks some. The profile covers roughly 84,000 clones, with roughly 78% appearing a single time and roughly 38% taken by the ten largest. Sequencing input: peripheral blood. The source of these receptors is a man between 60 and 70 years old with COVID-19, enrolled during active disease.

This rearrangement joins TRBV19 to TRBJ2-1; possible D gene TRBD2, 5 bases. CDR3 size: 14 residues. V was clipped by 3 bases and J by 10 bases, with 16 bases between them. Germline CDR1 reads LNHDA; CDR2 reads SQIVND (reference sequence). The CDR3 bases are TGTGCCAGTAGTATGCTATCGGGAAAAGGGGAGCAGTTCTTC. Amino acid sequence: CASSMLSGKGEQFF.

The chain uses TRBV4-2 and TRBJ2-1, with a possible D match to TRBD2 (5 bases). This CDR3 region has 15 residues. Between the trimmed V and J ends, which lost 1 base and 6 bases, there was a span of 13 bases. CDR1 and CDR2 (germline): LGHNA, YNFKEQ. CDR3 residues: CASSQVAKPSNEQFF. In nucleotides, the CDR3 is TGTGCCAGCAGCCAAGTAGCGAAGCCTTCCAATGAGCAGTTCTTC.